This is a list of T cell receptor beta chains from one sample in a study of blood T cells in healthy people across ages. Via MiXCR, TCRdb re-called the 5' RACE reads, giving one row per CDR3 protein. The repertoire holds fewer than 750,000 distinct CDR3 sequences, with around 50% as singletons. Sequenced material: blood. The receptors were gathered from a woman aged 80 or over in good health. CDR3s include the opening cysteine and the closing phenylalanine or tryptophan. The D gene is left open where the match is weak. Expanded clones are given a class, and other clones once, few, many or no size at all.

>-|TRBJ1-1|TRBV7-3|-
CASSSSPSEYAEAFF
TGTGCCAGCAGCTCTAGTCCCTCTGAGTATGCTGAAGCTTTCTTT
>-|TRBJ2-6|TRBV27|few
CASSDRGVRANVLTF
TGTGCCAGCAGTGACAGAGGGGTTAGGGCCAACGTCCTGACTTTC
>TRBD2|TRBJ2-1|TRBV7-2|-
CASSFASGAAYNEQFF
TGTGCCAGCAGCTTCGCTAGCGGGGCCGCCTACAATGAGCAGTTCTTC
>-|TRBJ2-1|TRBV10-2|many
CASSGEGGIRNEQFF
TGCGCCAGCAGTGGGGAGGGGGGGATTAGGAATGAGCAGTTCTTC
>-|TRBJ2-2|TRBV6-6|many
CASTAGGTNTGELFF
TGTGCCAGCACCGCTGGGGGGACGAACACCGGGGAGCTGTTTTTT
>-|TRBJ2-3|TRBV29-1|many
CSVEGWARGDTQYF
TGCAGCGTTGAGGGGTGGGCCCGTGGAGATACGCAGTATTTT
>-|TRBJ2-7|TRBV24-1|-
CATSDSEGGQYF
TGTGCCACCAGTGATTCCGAGGGTGGGCAGTACTTC
>TRBD1|TRBJ1-2|TRBV6-6|many
CASSYPTTGGLGYTF
TGTGCCAGCAGTTACCCTACCACAGGGGGCCTTGGCTACACCTTC
>TRBD1|TRBJ2-7|TRBV20-1|-
CSARETGGRNEQYF
TGCAGTGCTAGAGAGACAGGGGGACGGAACGAGCAGTACTTC
>-|TRBJ2-1|TRBV27|-
CASSPRRQSSYNEQFF
TGTGCCAGCAGCCCCAGGAGGCAAAGCTCCTACAATGAGCAGTTCTTC
>TRBD2|TRBJ2-7|TRBV20-1|many
CSARAGLAGPYEQYF
TGCAGTGCTAGGGCCGGACTAGCGGGACCCTACGAGCAGTACTTC
>TRBD1|TRBJ2-5|TRBV5-1|-
CASSLLGTDQETQYF
TGCGCCAGCAGCTTGTTAGGGACAGACCAAGAGACCCAGTACTTC
>-|TRBJ2-1|TRBV5-1|-
CASNLGALGGEQFF
TGCGCCAGCAACCTCGGGGCGCTAGGGGGTGAGCAGTTCTTC